This T cell receptor beta chain was retrieved from a study of blood T cells in healthy people across ages. This clonotype has only a few counts. What it binds is unknown. Study-wide findings and caveats: While age rose, TCR beta diversity per million T cells dropped in a roughly linear way.

A second PCR, run for about 6 to 11 cycles, used a sample-barcoded 5' primer plus a J-beta primer mix. Researchers report that each sample yielded at least 2.5 million CDR3-containing paired-end reads. TCRdb re-analysed the 5' RACE reads in MiXCR, keeping a single row per CDR3 protein. Of 850,000 to 1,000,000 distinct CDR3 sequences in the sample, about 51% are singletons; the top ten hold 20% to 25%. Ten milliliters of peripheral blood were drawn from each donor. Extraction yielded at least 5.5 micrograms of total RNA per sample. This CDR3 is 16 amino acids long. J lost 5 bases, V lost 3 bases, and 10 bases had no gene match. The germline V gene has CDR1 LGHNA and CDR2 YNFKEQ.

The source material was blood. The J gene is TRBJ2-5, the V gene TRBV4-2; 9 bases map to TRBD2. This TCR was recovered from a woman aged 55-70 years in good health. The CDR3, as DNA: TGTGCCAGCAGCCATGGACTAGCGCATATTGAGGAGACCCAGTACTTC. Amino acids: CASSHGLAHIEETQYF.